These 19 T cell receptor beta chains were sequenced from one sample in a study of blood T cell repertoires in COVID-19. Clones were read by immunoSEQ multiplex PCR, and TCRdb kept only the in-frame ones, dropping some. In the table there are roughly 74,000 clones, 88% of which are singletons. Sequencing was done on a sample of peripheral blood. The receptors were sampled from a woman of 80 years or more with active or convalescent COVID-19.

The rearrangement links TRBV6-5 to TRBJ1-6; D not resolved. This CDR3 is 14 amino acids long. Germline values: CDR1 MNHEY, CDR2 SVGAGI. Trimming removed 5 bases from V and 7 bases from J, with 12 bases in between. The CDR3, as DNA: TGTGCCAGCAGTCTAGACGGCTGGAATTCACCCCTCCACTTT. Translated: CASSLDGWNSPLHF.

The chain couples TRBV7-8 to TRBJ1-1; perhaps TRBD1 as D (5 bases). CDR3 size: 16 residues. Trimming cost V 2 bases and J 4 bases, with 17 bases left between them. The germline gives CDR1 SGHVS, CDR2 FQNEAQ. This CDR3 is CASSLNPKGRGTEAFF. The CDR3 DNA sequence: TGTGCCAGCAGCTTAAATCCGAAGGGGAGGGGCACTGAAGCTTTCTTT.

This clone was counted only a few times. This chain joins TRBV3-1 (or the pseudogene TRBV3-2) and TRBJ1-5; 7 bases fit TRBD1. CDR3 length: 14 amino acids. Germline V gene lookup returns CDR1 LGHDT and CDR2 YNNKEL (reference sequence). V dropped 3 bases and J dropped 5; count of bases not matched to a gene: 4. The CDR3: CASSQRQGHQPQHF. The DNA of the CDR3 is TGTGCCAGCAGCCAGAGACAGGGTCATCAGCCCCAGCATTTT.

CDR3 coding DNA: TGTGCCAGCAGCTTAGCCCTGGACTGGGGGGCCAACGTCCTGACTTTC. Its protein is CASSLALDWGANVLTF. This rearrangement joins TRBV7-2 to TRBJ2-6, with a possible D match to TRBD2 (5 bases). There are 16 residues in the CDR3. Looked up from germline, CDR1 is SGHTA and CDR2 is FQGNSA. V was pared by 0 bases and J by 4 bases, with 10 bases between.

This sequence joins TRBV29-1 and TRBJ1-3, with 8 bases identical to TRBD1. In germline, CDR1 is SQVTM, CDR2 ANQGSEA. Trimming took 6 bases from V and 2 from J; bases not matched to a gene: 0. CDR3 length equals 12 residues. Here the CDR3 reads CSVTGAGNTIYF. CDR3 bases: TGCAGCGTGACAGGGGCTGGAAACACCATATATTTT.

CDR3 DNA sequence: TGTGCCATCAGTGAGGGACAGGCACTCAATTCACCCCTCCACTTT. Translating gives CAISEGQALNSPLHF. The chain uses TRBV10-3 and TRBJ1-6; 7 bases line up with TRBD1. The V gene's germline CDR1 is ENHRY and CDR2 SYGVKD. After removal of 2 bases from V and 7 bases from J, the junction contained 5 bases not matched to a gene. The CDR3 runs to 15 residues.

The chain is built from TRBV6-1 and TRBJ2-7; TRBD1 might be the D (5 bases). V lost 7 bases to trimming and J lost 3 bases, with 13 bases between them. Germline loops: CDR1 MNHNS, CDR2 SASEGT. The CDR3 consists of 13 residues. CDR3 in amino acids: CASKRTSNYEQYF. The CDR3 DNA is TGTGCCAGCAAACGGACATCCAACTACGAGCAGTACTTC.

This rearrangement joins TRBV9 to TRBJ2-2; 8 bases line up with TRBD1. Trimming removed 0 bases from V and 2 bases from J; junction bases left unmatched: 3. This CDR3 has 16 amino acids. From germline, CDR1 is SGDLS and CDR2 YYNGEE. The CDR3 region has the DNA TGTGCCAGCAGCGTAGTGGCAGGGGGCAACACCGGGGAGCTGTTTTTT. Its protein is CASSVVAGGNTGELFF.

The V gene is TRBV9, the J gene TRBJ1-1; TRBD1 might be the D (6 bases). Germline V gives CDR1 SGDLS, CDR2 YYNGEE. This CDR3 spans 15 amino acids. The V end was cut by 4 bases, the J end by 1 base, with 14 bases between. Here the CDR3 reads CASSFRYRANTEAFF. The DNA of the CDR3 is TGTGCCAGCAGCTTTAGATACAGGGCGAACACTGAAGCTTTCTTT.

The chain recombines TRBV25-1 with TRBJ1-4; D is uncertain. CDR3 length: 16 amino acids. The V gene's germline CDR1 is MGHDK and CDR2 SYGVNS. V dropped 1 base and J dropped 3 bases, with 12 bases sitting between them. CDR3 in amino acids: CASSESAGIANEKLFF. The CDR3, as DNA: TGTGCCAGCAGTGAATCAGCGGGGATCGCTAATGAAAAACTGTTTTTT.

The gene calls are TRBV6-2 or TRBV6-3 and TRBJ2-1; 8 bases match TRBD2. Germline loops: CDR1 MNHEY, CDR2 SVGEGT. V was clipped by 6 bases and J by 7 bases; unmatched bases: 8. The CDR3 extends over 14 amino acids. The CDR3 DNA sequence: TGTGCCAGCAGCCGCAGCGGGGGTGAAAATGAGCAGTTCTTC. Protein: CASSRSGGENEQFF.

This chain links TRBV11-3 with TRBJ1-6; D is uncertain. CDR3 size: 12 residues. V was trimmed by 5 bases and J by 10 bases, leaving 9 bases between them. The germline V gene encodes CDR1 SGHNT and CDR2 YENEEA. This chain's CDR3 is CASSEGDSPLHF. CDR3 nucleotides: TGTGCCAGCAGCGAGGGAGACTCACCCCTCCACTTT.

This clone was seen only a few times. The chain recombines TRBV23-1 with TRBJ1-5, with D unclear. TRBV23-1 is designated an ORF whose function remains uncertain. This CDR3 is 14 amino acids long. Deletions cut 8 bases from V and 6 bases from J, with 17 bases between. The CDR3 region is CASRPGELGQPQHF. The CDR3 DNA sequence: TGCGCCAGCCGGCCCGGGGAGCTGGGTCAGCCCCAGCATTTT.

The chain has TRBV5-6 and TRBJ1-1; the D gene is possibly TRBD1 (5 bases). Germline V gene data show CDR1 as SGHDT and CDR2 as YYEEEE. V was shortened by 2 bases and J by 4 bases, with 12 bases between the two germline ends. The CDR3 contains 14 residues. The CDR3 coding sequence is TGTGCCAGCAGCTTTGATTTGGGGGGCACTGAAGCTTTCTTT. Residues: CASSFDLGGTEAFF.

This clone was seen once. The rearrangement uses TRBV6-5 and TRBJ1-3; D not resolved. The CDR3 is made up of 16 amino acids. Germline CDR1 MNHEY, CDR2 SVGAGI. V lost 0 bases to trimming and J lost 0 bases, with 9 bases between them. CDR3 residues: CASSYSRVLSGNTIYF. CDR3 nucleotides: TGTGCCAGCAGTTACTCGAGGGTGCTCTCTGGAAACACCATATATTTT.

This clone was recorded a few times. This rearrangement joins TRBV18 to TRBJ1-1; D gene ambiguous. There are 14 residues in the CDR3. Germline CDR1 and CDR2: KGHSH and LQKENI. V was shortened by 3 bases and J by 1 base, with 9 bases between the two germline ends. The CDR3 is CASSPRQENTEAFF. The CDR3 nucleotides read TGTGCCAGCTCACCGCGGCAAGAGAACACTGAAGCTTTCTTT.

This CDR3 reads CASSLAWTSGTYAYEQYF. The CDR3 region has the DNA TGTGCCAGCAGCTTAGCTTGGACTAGCGGGACCTACGCCTACGAGCAGTACTTC. The J gene is TRBJ2-7, the V gene TRBV7-2; 12 nucleotides agree with TRBD2. The CDR3 has 18 residues. Looked up from germline, CDR1 is SGHTA and CDR2 is FQGNSA. Trimming at V came to 0 bases and at J to 2 bases, leaving 8 bases not matched to a gene. The entire variable domain, with the rest obtained from reference TRBV7-2 and TRBJ2-7, is as follows: GAGVSQSPSNKVTEKGKDVELRCDPISGHTALYWYRQSLGQGLEFLIYFQGNSAPDKSGLPSDRFSAERTGGSVSTLTIQRTQQEDSAVYLCASSLAWTSGTYAYEQYFGPGTRLTVT.

The V and J genes are TRBV4-3 and TRBJ1-2; D call uncertain. Trimming took 0 bases from V and 0 from J, leaving 5 bases between them. There are 14 residues in the CDR3. CDR1 is LGHNA, CDR2 YSLEER, per germline. CDR3 in DNA: TGCGCCAGCAGCCAAGACAGAACTAACTATGGCTACACCTTC. Translating gives CASSQDRTNYGYTF.

The chain combines TRBV9 with TRBJ1-4, with D uncertain. This CDR3 is 15 amino acids long. From germline, CDR1 is SGDLS and CDR2 YYNGEE. V was trimmed by 4 bases and J by 5 bases, leaving 15 bases between them. CDR3 region: CASSSNWGGNEKLFF. Written as DNA, the CDR3 is TGTGCCAGCAGCTCAAATTGGGGAGGGAATGAAAAACTGTTTTTT.